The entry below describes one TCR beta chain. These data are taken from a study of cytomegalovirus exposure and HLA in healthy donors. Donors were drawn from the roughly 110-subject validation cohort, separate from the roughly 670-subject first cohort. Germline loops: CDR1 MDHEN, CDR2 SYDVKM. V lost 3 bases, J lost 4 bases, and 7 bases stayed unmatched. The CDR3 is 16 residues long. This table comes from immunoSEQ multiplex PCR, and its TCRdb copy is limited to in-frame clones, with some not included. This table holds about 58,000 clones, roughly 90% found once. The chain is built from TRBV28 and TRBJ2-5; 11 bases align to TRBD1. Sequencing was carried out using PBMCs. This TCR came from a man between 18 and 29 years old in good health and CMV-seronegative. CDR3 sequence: CASSFAEGQGGETQYF. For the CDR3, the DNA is TGTGCCAGCAGTTTTGCTGAGGGACAGGGGGGAGAGACCCAGTACTTC.